This TCR beta chain stems from a study of T-cell memory formation after mild COVID-19. This CDR3 has 17 amino acids. V was cut by 1 base and J by 0 bases, with 12 bases left in between. Germline CDR1 is LGHNA and CDR2 is YSLEER. TCRdb analysed the 5' RACE reads with MiXCR anew, one entry per CDR3 protein. The repertoire includes 380,000 or so distinct CDR3 sequences, approximately 15% of them detected once, and around a fifth sits in the top ten. The receptor's source is a man between 18 and 29 years old who had mild COVID-19 (a few samples of this study predate the infection). Cell type and time point are not known. The V gene is TRBV4-3, the J gene TRBJ2-2; no reliable D call. What was sequenced was PBMCs or a T cell subset sorted from them (not recorded which). CDR3 in amino acids: CASSQVGSPTNTGELFF. The CDR3 DNA reads as TGCGCCAGCAGCCAAGTGGGCAGCCCAACGAACACCGGGGAGCTGTTTTTT.